This TCR beta chain was obtained from a study of shared clonotypes between healthy human individuals. Profiled with immunoSEQ multiplex PCR; TCRdb holds only in-frame clones, not every one. The sample has 150,000 to 200,000 clones; approximately 61% are singletons. This clone was seen once. The antigen is undetermined. V was clipped by 5 bases and J by 6 bases; unmatched bases: 15. The CDR3 loop spans 17 amino acids. The V gene's germline CDR1 is SGHVS and CDR2 FQNEAQ. Overall study findings and caveats: Unshared clonotypes carried lower generation probabilities than those common to all four donors. Shared clonotypes: about 4.6% naive CD4, 3% to 3.5% naive CD8, under 2.5% memory CD4, over 0.3% memory CD8.

This chain uses TRBV7-8 with TRBJ2-7; 11 bases align to TRBD2. The sample comprised memory CD4+ T cells sorted from blood. Subset given: CD45RA-negative fraction. This clonotype originated in a man aged 30 to 45 in good health. CDR3 DNA: TGTGCCAGCAGCCAGGGGAGGGGTCTAGCGGGAGGTTTCGAGCAGTACTTC. Translating gives CASSQGRGLAGGFEQYF.